A single sample gave rise to the 29 T cell receptor beta chains below, sequenced in a study of blood T cell repertoires in COVID-19. The assay was immunoSEQ multiplex PCR, and TCRdb's table has in-frame clones only and misses some. The sample contains around 62,000 clones, over 75% of which appear only once. The specimen sequenced was peripheral blood. Receptor source: an older woman with acute or convalescent COVID-19.

V is TRBV27 and J is TRBJ1-2, with a possible D match to TRBD1 (5 bases). The CDR3 length is 15 residues. Looked up from germline, CDR1 is MNHEY and CDR2 is SMNVEV (reference sequence). V was shortened by 3 bases and J by 4 bases, with 15 bases between the two germline ends. CDR3 amino acids: CASSFDGGTLYGYTF. The CDR3 DNA sequence: TGTGCCAGCAGTTTCGATGGGGGGACCCTCTATGGCTACACCTTC.

The rearrangement uses TRBV5-8 and TRBJ2-3; TRBD1 is a possible D gene (5 bases). Germline V gene lookup returns CDR1 SGHTS and CDR2 YDEGEE. The CDR3 is 15 residues long. V lost 2 bases, J lost 1 base, and 11 bases lay in between. CDR3 coding DNA: TGTGCCAGCAGCTTTCCAGGGCCGGGCACAGATACGCAGTATTTT. Translated, it gives CASSFPGPGTDTQYF.

This clone was counted a few times. The chain has TRBV18 and TRBJ2-5, with D possibly matching TRBD2 (6 bases). Trimming pared 3 bases from V and 5 bases from J, leaving 13 bases between. The CDR3 loop spans 14 amino acids. CDR1 is KGHSH, CDR2 LQKENI, per germline. The CDR3 spells CASSPGLEWETQYF. The CDR3 bases are TGTGCCAGCTCACCGGGACTTGAGTGGGAGACCCAGTACTTC.

CDR3 sequence (DNA): TGTGCCAGCAGCGGAGCTAAGCGGGGGGGCTCCTACAATGAGCAGTTCTTC. As protein: CASSGAKRGGSYNEQFF. The chain has TRBV9 and TRBJ2-1, with 10 bases aligning to TRBD2. The CDR3 sequence is 17 residues long. The ends lost 3 bases at V and 0 bases at J; junction bases unmatched: 6. Germline-derived CDR1 and CDR2 are SGDLS and YYNGEE. The full variable domain, with the rest looked up from reference TRBV9 and TRBJ2-1, is DSGVTQTPKHLITATGQRVTLRCSPRSGDLSVYWYQQSLDQGLQFLIQYYNGEERAKGNILERFSAQQFPDLHSELNLSSLELGDSALYFCASSGAKRGGSYNEQFFGPGTRLTVL.

This chain joins TRBV2 and TRBJ1-5; D call uncertain. Germline V CDR1 and CDR2: SNHLY, FYNNEI. The CDR3 runs to 16 residues. Trimming pared 6 bases from V and 3 bases from J, leaving 18 bases between. CDR3 protein: CASSAVSNADNQPQHF. CDR3 DNA sequence: TGTGCCAGCAGCGCAGTTTCTAATGCGGACAATCAGCCCCAGCATTTT.

CDR3: CASSQGPAGGQETQYF. CDR3 sequence (DNA): TGTGCCAGCAGCCAAGGTCCGGCAGGGGGCCAAGAGACCCAGTACTTC. V gene TRBV3-1 (or the pseudogene TRBV3-2) combines with J gene TRBJ2-5; 7 bases fit TRBD1. V dropped 1 base and J dropped 1; count of bases not matched to a gene: 6. Germline V gives CDR1 LGHDT, CDR2 YNNKEL (reference sequence). The length of the CDR3 is 16 residues.

The chain recombines TRBV18 with TRBJ2-5; 9 bases are a match to TRBD1. CDR3 length: 14 residues. V lost 3 bases and J lost 5; bases outside the gene matches: 4. Germline V CDR1 and CDR2: KGHSH, LQKENI. CDR3 sequence reads: CASSPTGTGETQYF. The DNA for the CDR3 is TGTGCCAGCTCACCTACCGGGACAGGGGAGACCCAGTACTTC.

This clone has only one observation. The chain couples TRBV7-9 to TRBJ2-1, with a tentative D call TRBD1 (5 bases). This CDR3 has 12 residues. Germline values: CDR1 SEHNR, CDR2 FQNEAQ (reference sequence). Trimming shortened V by 1 base and J by 14 bases, and 12 bases separated the two germline ends. CDR3 DNA: TGTGCCAGCAGCTTAGAGACAGCTCACGAGTTCTTC. Translation: CASSLETAHEFF.

This clone was observed a handful of times. The chain joins TRBV28 to TRBJ1-5; 9 nucleotides match TRBD1. With 5 bases clipped from V and 3 bases from J, the junction kept 14 bases outside the gene matches. The CDR3 extends over 18 amino acids. The germline V gene encodes CDR1 MDHEN and CDR2 SYDVKM. This CDR3 reads CASSLYSPGQGLNQPQHF. The CDR3 DNA reads as TGTGCCAGCAGTCTATATTCCCCGGGACAGGGCCTCAATCAGCCCCAGCATTTT.

This chain's CDR3 is CASSLAQPSTNEQFF. CDR3 nucleotide sequence: TGTGCCAGCAGCTTGGCCCAACCTAGTACGAATGAGCAGTTCTTC. The V and J genes are TRBV5-4 and TRBJ2-1; D remains ambiguous. Germline V gene sequence: CDR1 SGHNT, CDR2 YYREEE (reference sequence). The CDR3 extends over 15 amino acids. The V and J ends lost 0 bases and 7 bases respectively, with 14 bases between them.

The chain links TRBV7-2 to TRBJ1-5; TRBD1 aligns across 8 bases. The CDR3 has 13 residues. Germline V gene lookup returns CDR1 SGHTA and CDR2 FQGNSA. The J segment lost 4 bases and the V segment lost 4 bases, leaving 0 bases of the junction unmatched. CDR3 sequence reads: CASSYRGNQPQHF. The CDR3 DNA follows: TGTGCCAGCAGCTACAGGGGGAATCAGCCCCAGCATTTT.

This chain links TRBV19 with TRBJ1-2; D remains unclear. Per germline, CDR1 LNHDA and CDR2 SQIVND (reference sequence). Deletions cut 4 bases from V and 7 bases from J, with 10 bases between. CDR3 length: 12 residues. The CDR3 bases are TGTGCCAGTAGTAGCTTACGGGGTGGCTACACCTTC. The encoded protein is CASSSLRGGYTF.

The rearrangement uses TRBV7-8 and TRBJ2-7; D call uncertain. Germline CDR1 SGHVS, CDR2 FQNEAQ. This CDR3 has 12 amino acids. Between the trimmed V and J ends, which lost 5 bases and 4 bases, there was a span of 9 bases. CDR3 sequence reads: CASSPVRYEQYV. CDR3 coding DNA: TGTGCCAGCAGCCCCGTTCGTTACGAGCAGTACGTC.

This clone has only one observation. DNA for the CDR3: TGTGCCAGCAGTCTGGGACAGGTCTATGGCTACACCTTC. This encodes CASSLGQVYGYTF. The chain has TRBV28 and TRBJ1-2; TRBD1 aligns across 8 bases. Germline CDR1 and CDR2: MDHEN and SYDVKM. J gave up 4 bases and V 5 bases, and 3 bases lay outside the gene matches. The CDR3 has 13 amino acids.

The rearrangement joins TRBV18 to TRBJ1-1; D might be TRBD1 (5 bases). Germline assignment: CDR1 KGHSH and CDR2 LQKENI. Trimming took off 3 bases at V and 3 bases at J, with 11 bases between the two ends. The CDR3 is made up of 14 amino acids. CDR3 sequence: CASSPGRGDTEAFF. CDR3 sequence (DNA): TGTGCCAGCTCACCGGGGCGGGGGGACACTGAAGCTTTCTTT.

The V and J genes are TRBV5-1 and TRBJ2-5; 13 positions match TRBD2. Trimming took 4 bases from V and 4 from J; bases not matched to a gene: 4. This CDR3 spans 15 amino acids. Germline lookup yields CDR1 SGHRS and CDR2 YFSETQ. The CDR3 DNA is TGCGCCAGCAGCCTCCGACTAGCGGGAGGAGAGACCCAGTACTTC. Its translation: CASSLRLAGGETQYF.

This chain connects TRBV30 to TRBJ1-2; 9 bases are a match to TRBD1. CDR3 length: 13 amino acids. J was trimmed by 8 bases and V by 1 base; bases with no gene match: 5. Germline CDR1 GTSNPN, CDR2 SVGIG (reference sequence). The DNA for the CDR3 is TGTGCCTGGAGTGGCGGGACAGGGAAAGGCTACACCTTC. As protein: CAWSGGTGKGYTF.

In this sample, this clone turned up a few times. The CDR3 nucleotides read TGTGCCAGCAGTGAAAGGGACAGCCCCGTCTATGGCTACACCTTC. As protein: CASSERDSPVYGYTF. This chain connects TRBV6-1 to TRBJ1-2; 7 positions agree with TRBD1. V lost 2 bases, J lost 4 bases, and 7 bases stayed unmatched. Germline-derived CDR1 and CDR2 are MNHNS and SASEGT. The CDR3 loop spans 15 amino acids.

The chain has TRBV10-3 and TRBJ2-1, with 11 nucleotides matching TRBD2. The CDR3 is 16 amino acids. V was pared by 10 bases and J by 4 bases, with 12 bases of the junction left unmatched. Germline V gene sequence: CDR1 ENHRY, CDR2 SYGVKD. The CDR3 region is CATQESGLAEYNEQFF. Here the CDR3 DNA reads TGTGCCACACAGGAATCGGGACTAGCGGAATACAATGAGCAGTTCTTC.

The gene calls are TRBV5-1 and TRBJ2-1; 11 bases fit TRBD1. Germline V lookup: CDR1 SGHRS, CDR2 YFSETQ. The CDR3 runs to 15 residues. The V gene end was trimmed by 4 bases and the J gene end by 5 bases; junction bases not matched to a gene: 5. The CDR3 DNA reads as TGCGCCAGCAGCCCTGGACAGGGGGCCCACAATGAGCAGTTCTTC. Protein sequence: CASSPGQGAHNEQFF.

This chain uses TRBV5-4 with TRBJ2-3, with a tentative D call TRBD2 (6 bases). Between the trimmed V and J ends, which lost 5 bases and 2 bases, there was a span of 15 bases. This CDR3 has 15 residues. The germline CDR1 and CDR2 sequences are SGHNT and YYREEE (reference sequence). CDR3 protein: CASRSGTGNTDTQYF. CDR3 DNA: TGTGCCAGCAGGTCCGGGACTGGAAACACAGATACGCAGTATTTT. Full variable domain (rest looked up from reference TRBV5-4 and TRBJ2-3): ETGVTQSPTHLIKTRGQQVTLRCSSQSGHNTVSWYQQALGQGPQFIFQYYREEENGRGNFPPRFSGLQFPNYSSELNVNALELDDSALYLCASRSGTGNTDTQYFGPGTRLTVL.

The chain uses TRBV3-1 (or the pseudogene TRBV3-2) and TRBJ2-2; D is unresolved. In germline, CDR1 is LGHDT, CDR2 YNNKEL (reference sequence). There are 12 residues in the CDR3. Trimming took off 3 bases at V and 5 bases at J, with 4 bases between the two ends. The CDR3 spells CASSQATGELFF. The DNA of the CDR3 is TGTGCCAGCAGCCAGGCTACCGGGGAGCTGTTTTTT.

This rearrangement joins TRBV29-1 to TRBJ1-2, with D uncertain. The CDR3 covers 11 residues. Germline assignment: CDR1 SQVTM and CDR2 ANQGSEA. Trimming removed 5 bases from V and 7 bases from J, with 11 bases in between. CDR3 DNA: TGCAGCGTTTCTAGGTCGATTGGCTACACCTTC. The encoded protein is CSVSRSIGYTF.

V gene TRBV18 combines with J gene TRBJ2-2; D possibly corresponds to TRBD1 (6 bases). Germline assignment: CDR1 KGHSH and CDR2 LQKENI. With 2 bases removed from V and 6 bases from J, the gap between germline ends came to 7 bases. There are 13 residues in the CDR3. CDR3 nucleotides: TGTGCCAGCTCACCAACAGGGCCCGGGGAGCTGTTTTTT. It encodes CASSPTGPGELFF. Full variable domain (missing parts from reference TRBV18 and TRBJ2-2): NAGVMQNPRHLVRRRGQEARLRCSPMKGHSHVYWYRQLPEEGLKFMVYLQKENIIDESGMPKERFSAEFPKEGPSILRIQQVVRGDSAAYFCASSPTGPGELFFGEGSRLTVL.

This clone was seen more than once but under ten times. The chain joins TRBV11-2 to TRBJ2-6, with D perhaps TRBD1 (6 bases). CDR1 SGHAT and CDR2 FQNNGV come from the germline V gene. V was pared by 5 bases and J by 0 bases, with 11 bases between. The CDR3 has 16 amino acids. The CDR3 region is CASSPWTVSGANVLTF. The CDR3 DNA reads TGTGCCAGCAGCCCATGGACAGTCTCTGGGGCCAACGTCCTGACTTTC.

This chain connects TRBV5-4 to TRBJ1-1, with D possibly matching TRBD1 (5 bases). V lost 0 bases to trimming and J lost 7 bases, with 7 bases between them. The CDR3 runs 12 residues. The germline gives CDR1 SGHNT, CDR2 YYREEE (reference sequence). Here the CDR3 reads CASSLGTSEAFF. Here the CDR3 DNA reads TGTGCCAGCAGCTTGGGGACAAGTGAAGCTTTCTTT.

The chain combines TRBV5-4 with TRBJ1-1; TRBD1 is a possible D gene (5 bases). CDR1 and CDR2 (germline): SGHNT, YYREEE (reference sequence). Trimming stripped 4 bases from V and 3 bases from J, with 19 bases between. The CDR3 runs 16 residues. The CDR3 is CASSRGGVRQDTEAFF. In nucleotides, the CDR3 is TGTGCCAGCAGCCGGGGGGGGGTGAGGCAGGACACTGAAGCTTTCTTT. Full variable domain (outside the CDR3, taken from reference TRBV5-4 and TRBJ1-1): ETGVTQSPTHLIKTRGQQVTLRCSSQSGHNTVSWYQQALGQGPQFIFQYYREEENGRGNFPPRFSGLQFPNYSSELNVNALELDDSALYLCASSRGGVRQDTEAFFGQGTRLTVV.

This chain uses TRBV9 with TRBJ1-5, with TRBD1 as a possible D gene (5 bases). There are 15 residues in the CDR3. Germline V gene sequence: CDR1 SGDLS, CDR2 YYNGEE. The germline V and J ends were trimmed by 4 bases and 4 bases, with 15 bases remaining between them. The CDR3 region is CASSLGQAGNQPQHF. CDR3 coding DNA: TGTGCCAGCAGCCTGGGGCAGGCGGGGAATCAGCCCCAGCATTTT.

V gene TRBV2 combines with J gene TRBJ2-7; maybe TRBD1 (6 bases). Germline lookup yields CDR1 SNHLY and CDR2 FYNNEI. V lost 8 bases, J lost 3 bases, and 11 bases lay in between. The CDR3 covers 12 residues. Here the CDR3 reads CASGDKIYEQYV. For the CDR3, the DNA is TGTGCCAGCGGGGACAAAATCTACGAGCAGTACGTC.